The source of this T cell receptor (beta chain) is a study of blood T cell repertoires in COVID-19. For the study at large: Acute-phase and convalescent COVID-19 samples originated in the United States, Italy and Spain. Sources were T cells, B-cell-depleted T cells, or PBMCs; the material itself was cDNA or gDNA.

Between the trimmed V and J ends, which lost 1 base and 0 bases, there was a span of 7 bases. Germline values: CDR1 SGHTA, CDR2 FQGTGA. This CDR3 has 15 residues. Per the authors' pipeline: The assay estimated nucleated cells by amplifying reference gene primers. Libraries were prepared by immunoSEQ multiplex PCR; TCRdb keeps only in-frame clonotypes and omits some of them. V, J and clone size are taken as reported in that table, and D and trimming were inferred from the DNA itself. The sample holds 240,000 or so clones; approximately 88% are singletons and the top ten take about 0.8%. Sequencing used peripheral blood. The TCR was taken from a woman younger than 45 with acute or convalescent COVID-19. V usage is TRBV7-3 and J usage is TRBJ1-5, with D possibly matching TRBD1 (5 bases). CDR3 region: CASSLKGDSNQPQHF. The CDR3 bases are TGTGCCAGCAGCTTAAAAGGGGATAGCAATCAGCCCCAGCATTTT.